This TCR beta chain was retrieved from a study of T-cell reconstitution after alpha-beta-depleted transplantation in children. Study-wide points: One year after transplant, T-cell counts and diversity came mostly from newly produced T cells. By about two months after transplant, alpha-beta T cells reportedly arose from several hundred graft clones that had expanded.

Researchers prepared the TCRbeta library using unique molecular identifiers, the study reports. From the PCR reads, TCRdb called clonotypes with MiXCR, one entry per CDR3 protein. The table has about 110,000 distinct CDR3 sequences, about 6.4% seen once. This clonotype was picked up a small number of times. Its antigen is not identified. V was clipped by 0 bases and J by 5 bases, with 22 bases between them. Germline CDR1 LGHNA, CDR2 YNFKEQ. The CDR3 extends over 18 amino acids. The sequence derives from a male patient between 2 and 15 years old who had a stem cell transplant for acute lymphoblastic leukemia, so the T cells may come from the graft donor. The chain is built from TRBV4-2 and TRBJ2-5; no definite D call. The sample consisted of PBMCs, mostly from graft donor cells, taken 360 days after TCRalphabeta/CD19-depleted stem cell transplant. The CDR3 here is CASSQDSVRLPEAETQYF. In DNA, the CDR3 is TGTGCCAGCAGCCAAGATTCAGTACGGCTACCAGAGGCCGAGACCCAGTACTTC.